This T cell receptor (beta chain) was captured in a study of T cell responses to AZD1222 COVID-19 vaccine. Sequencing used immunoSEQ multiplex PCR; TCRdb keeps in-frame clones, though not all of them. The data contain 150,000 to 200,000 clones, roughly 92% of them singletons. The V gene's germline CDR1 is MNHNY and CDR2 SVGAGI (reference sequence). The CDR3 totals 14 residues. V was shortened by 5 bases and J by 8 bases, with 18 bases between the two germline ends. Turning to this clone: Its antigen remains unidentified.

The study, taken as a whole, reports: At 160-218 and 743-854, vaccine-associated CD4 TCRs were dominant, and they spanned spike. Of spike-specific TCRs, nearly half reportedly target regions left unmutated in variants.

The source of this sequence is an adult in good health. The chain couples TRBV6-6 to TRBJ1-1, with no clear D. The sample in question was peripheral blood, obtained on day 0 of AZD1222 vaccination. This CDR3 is CASSLKVGSWEAFF. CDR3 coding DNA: TGTGCCAGCAGTCTTAAGGTTGGGTCTTGGGAAGCTTTCTTT.